These 21 T cell receptor beta chains were sequenced from one sample in a study of T-cell memory formation after mild COVID-19. TCRdb called the 5' RACE reads again in MiXCR, with one record for every CDR3 protein. The data show roughly 190,000 distinct CDR3 sequences, roughly a tenth seen once. The sequencing input was PBMCs or a T cell subset sorted from them (not recorded which). These receptors were taken from a man younger than 35 who had mild COVID-19 (a few samples of this study predate the infection). Cell type and time point are not known.

Many counts were recorded for this clonotype. V is TRBV7-2 and J is TRBJ2-5; 12 bases align to TRBD2. After removal of 5 bases from V and 0 bases from J, the junction contained 7 bases not matched to a gene. The V gene's germline CDR1 is SGHTA and CDR2 FQGNSA. This CDR3 is built from 17 residues. As DNA, the CDR3 is TGTGCCAGCAGCAATAGGTGGACTAGCGGGAACCAAGAGACCCAGTACTTC. This codes for CASSNRWTSGNQETQYF.

The rearrangement joins TRBV19 to TRBJ2-1; 10 bases align to TRBD2. Per the germline V gene, CDR1 is LNHDA and CDR2 is SQIVND (reference sequence). The CDR3 has 16 residues. V shed 1 base and J 4 bases; nucleotides not matched to a gene: 4. DNA for the CDR3: TGTGCCAGTAGTATAGTAGCTAGCGGGAGTTACAATGAGCAGTTCTTC. Its translation is CASSIVASGSYNEQFF.

The table lists this clonotype with many counts. V gene TRBV24-1 combines with J gene TRBJ2-1, with TRBD1 identical over 8 bases. The CDR3 is made up of 17 amino acids. The trim removed 4 bases at V and 8 bases at J, leaving 15 bases unmatched. Germline lookup yields CDR1 KGHDR and CDR2 SFDVKD. CDR3 sequence (DNA): TGTGCCACCAGTGACCGTTTGCATTGGACAGGGAAGGATGAGCAGTTCTTC. This encodes CATSDRLHWTGKDEQFF.

Concerning this clonotype: The junction and the germline gene differ at one end; a read error may be behind it. This chain connects TRBV20-1 to TRBJ1-1; D might be TRBD1 (5 bases). The CDR3 has 12 amino acids. Germline assignment: CDR1 DFQATT and CDR2 SNEGSKA (reference sequence). The CDR3 spells CSAREPGQEAFF. As DNA, the CDR3 is TGCAGTGCGAGAGAACCAGGGCAAGAAGCTTTCTTT.

This clonotype came up many times. V and J are TRBV7-2 and TRBJ2-1; TRBD1 aligns across 9 bases. This CDR3 is built from 15 residues. Germline assignment: CDR1 SGHTA and CDR2 FQGNSA. J lost 3 bases, V lost 5 bases, and 5 bases had no gene match. In nucleotides, the CDR3 is TGTGCCAGCAGCCAGACAGGGGGGTACTACAATGAGCAGTTCTTC. It yields the protein CASSQTGGYYNEQFF.

The chain carries TRBV5-1 and TRBJ2-2; D is undetermined. CDR3 length equals 13 residues. Germline V lookup: CDR1 SGHRS, CDR2 YFSETQ. V was clipped by 4 bases and J by 7 bases, with 11 bases between them. The CDR3, as DNA: TGCGCCAGCAGCCTCGACTGGGACGGGGAGCTGTTTTTT. Encoded protein: CASSLDWDGELFF.

The chain is built from TRBV11-2 and TRBJ1-2; tentative D call: TRBD1 (5 bases). Germline CDR1 is SGHAT and CDR2 is FQNNGV. This CDR3 comprises 16 residues. Between the trimmed V and J ends, which lost 5 bases and 0 bases, there was a span of 16 bases. The CDR3 sequence is CASSPPAQGANYGYTF. CDR3 DNA sequence: TGTGCCAGCAGCCCACCGGCGCAGGGAGCTAACTATGGCTACACCTTC.

DNA for the CDR3: TGCAGTGCTAGAGCGGGGGGCCCCTCTTATACGCAGTATTTT. Translated, it gives CSARAGGPSYTQYF. The gene calls are TRBV20-1 and TRBJ2-3; tentative D call: TRBD2 (7 bases). V lost 1 base and J 7 bases, leaving 15 bases between the germline ends. The CDR3 runs to 14 residues. Germline V CDR1 and CDR2: DFQATT, SNEGSKA (reference sequence).

The rearrangement links TRBV6-2 or TRBV6-3 to TRBJ1-2; D unclear. Trimming took 0 bases from V and 4 from J, leaving 6 bases between them. Per germline, CDR1 MNHEY and CDR2 SVGEGT. The CDR3 has 13 amino acids. CDR3 region: CASSYSPVYGYTF. The DNA of the CDR3 is TGTGCCAGCAGTTACTCACCGGTCTATGGCTACACCTTC.

This clonotype came up a few times. The V call is TRBV12-3 or TRBV12-4, the J call TRBJ1-1, with D hard to call. V shed 3 bases and J shed 7 bases, with 9 bases lying between them. The CDR3 has 12 residues. The chain's CDR3 is CASSLLIDEAFF. The CDR3 nucleotides are TGTGCCAGCAGTTTGCTTATCGATGAAGCTTTCTTT.

This clonotype was seen only a few times. This rearrangement joins TRBV2 to TRBJ2-3; possibly TRBD1 for D (6 bases). V dropped 9 bases and J dropped 4 bases, with 14 bases sitting between them. The germline gives CDR1 SNHLY, CDR2 FYNNEI. The CDR3 covers 13 residues. CDR3 loop: CARKVQGADTQYF. DNA of the CDR3: TGTGCCAGGAAAGTACAGGGCGCAGATACGCAGTATTTT.

This clonotype was seen at least ten times. The genes are TRBV7-6 and TRBJ2-2; D gene unclear. Germline-derived CDR1 and CDR2 are SGHVS and FNYEAQ. The CDR3 is 14 amino acids. Trimming took 6 bases from V and 5 from J, leaving 13 bases between them. In DNA form, the CDR3 reads TGTGCCAGCAGGTCCCCGCTGGGTACCGGGGAGCTGTTTTTT. Protein product: CASRSPLGTGELFF.

The rearrangement uses TRBV6-5 and TRBJ2-7, with TRBD2 identical over 7 bases. The germline gives CDR1 MNHEY, CDR2 SVGAGI. The CDR3 has 15 amino acids. The V segment lost 6 bases and the J segment 2 bases; nucleotides outside the gene matches: 10. In nucleotides, the CDR3 is TGTGCCAGCAGACCCGGGGGGTCCCTTACCTACGAGCAGTACTTC. Translating it yields CASRPGGSLTYEQYF.

This clonotype showed up just a few times. V gene TRBV11-2 combines with J gene TRBJ1-1; no definite D call. The CDR3 loop spans 15 amino acids. Germline V CDR1 and CDR2: SGHAT, FQNNGV. The V and J ends lost 5 bases and 1 base respectively, with 14 bases between them. CDR3 sequence: CASSPAVGWNTEAFF. Written as DNA, the CDR3 is TGTGCCAGCAGCCCAGCGGTCGGCTGGAACACTGAAGCTTTCTTT.

There are a few counts of this clonotype. V usage is TRBV20-1 and J usage is TRBJ2-2; D call uncertain. Looked up from germline, CDR1 is DFQATT and CDR2 is SNEGSKA (reference sequence). V lost 6 bases and J 7 bases, leaving 9 bases between the germline ends. The length of the CDR3 is 11 residues. CDR3 sequence (DNA): TGCAGTGCCCGTATACTCGGGGAGCTGTTTTTT. This translates into CSARILGELFF.

V usage is TRBV5-4 and J usage is TRBJ2-3; tentatively, D is TRBD1 or TRBD2 (5 bases each). V lost 0 bases and J 2 bases, leaving 10 bases between the germline ends. Germline assignment: CDR1 SGHNT and CDR2 YYREEE (reference sequence). This CDR3 is 15 amino acids long. The DNA for the CDR3 is TGTGCCAGCAGCTTGGCCGGGGCAGTCACAGATACGCAGTATTTT. It encodes CASSLAGAVTDTQYF.

Written as DNA, the CDR3 is TGCAGTGCTAGAGGCAGGGGAGCTCCCTACAATGAGCAGTTCTTC. It yields the protein CSARGRGAPYNEQFF. This chain links TRBV20-1 with TRBJ2-1; the D gene is possibly TRBD1 (6 bases). CDR1 is DFQATT, CDR2 SNEGSKA, per germline (reference sequence). V gave up 1 base and J gave up 2 bases, with 12 bases separating them. The CDR3 is made up of 15 amino acids.

This clonotype was seen only a few times. The chain joins TRBV4-1 to TRBJ1-6; the D gene is possibly TRBD1 (6 bases). V lost 0 bases and J lost 6, with 15 bases in between. The CDR3 totals 17 residues. The germline V gene has CDR1 MGHRA and CDR2 YSYEKL. CDR3 bases: TGCGCCAGCAGCCAAGAGGAGGGGGGATGGATTAATTCACCCCTCCACTTT. Its protein is CASSQEEGGWINSPLHF.

A few counts support this clonotype. This chain uses TRBV20-1 with TRBJ2-3; D gene unclear. CDR1 is DFQATT and CDR2 is SNEGSKA in the germline V gene (reference sequence). This CDR3 comprises 14 residues. V was cut by 2 bases and J by 2 bases, with 11 bases left in between. The CDR3 nucleotides read TGCAGTGCTAGATCCGTCCCGATCACAGATACGCAGTATTTT. It translates to CSARSVPITDTQYF.

This clonotype was seen ten or more times. V usage is TRBV4-3 and J usage is TRBJ2-3; D gene uncertain. The V end was cut by 4 bases, the J end by 6 bases, with 8 bases between. The CDR3 loop spans 12 amino acids. In germline, CDR1 is LGHNA, CDR2 YSLEER. CDR3 sequence: CASSPMGDTQYF. CDR3 DNA: TGCGCCAGCAGCCCAATGGGGGATACGCAGTATTTT.

This clonotype was counted a few times. The chain carries TRBV7-2 and TRBJ2-7, with D perhaps being TRBD1 or TRBD2 (5 bases each). Trimming cost V 1 base and J 1 base, with 17 bases left between them. Germline values: CDR1 SGHTA, CDR2 FQGNSA. CDR3 length equals 17 residues. CDR3 region: CASSLGGNGRFSYEQYF. CDR3 DNA sequence: TGTGCCAGCAGCTTAGGGGGGAATGGCCGGTTTTCCTACGAGCAGTACTTC.